This T cell receptor beta chain was found in a study of CD8+ T cells in alopecia areata. Looking at the study overall: At a dose of 5 to 10 mg twice daily, oral tofacitinib was given to treated patients.

In the case of this clone: The antigen is not known.

Regarding treatment: oral pan-JAK inhibitor, 5-10 mg twice daily. Peripheral blood, together with lesional scalp punch biopsies, was collected from alopecia areata patients. The junction had 8 bases not matched to a gene; V was cut back by 4 bases and J by 8 bases. Looked up from germline, CDR1 is SQVTM and CDR2 is ANQGSEA. The CDR3 is made up of 14 amino acids. Study observations and caveats: Higher clonality was seen in lesional scalp than in normal scalp, especially in alopecia totalis/universalis.

cDNA reverse transcribed from extracted RNA served as the sequencing template. The protocol was immunoSEQ multiplex PCR, while the TCRdb copy is restricted to in-frame clones and leaves out a portion. The repertoire has 110,000 to 150,000 clones, nearly 55% of them found once; the top ten carry more than 15%. The sequencing here drew on CD8+ T cells sorted from blood, taken at week 4, from a patient treated with tofacitinib. The chain carries TRBV29-1 and TRBJ2-2, with TRBD1 identical over 9 bases. The clonotype originates from a human donor with alopecia areata. In DNA form, the CDR3 reads TGCAGCGTTGCGGACAGGGGAAGCTGGGGGGAGCTGTTTTTT. Its translation: CSVADRGSWGELFF.